This is a list of T cell receptor beta chains from one sample in a study of blood T cell repertoires in COVID-19. TCRdb's table, derived via immunoSEQ multiplex PCR, lists solely in-frame clones and lacks some. The sample holds 310,000 or so clones, about nine tenths seen once. The sequencing input was peripheral blood. The source of these receptors is a woman between 50 and 59 years old who had recovered from COVID-19. CDR3s include the opening cysteine and the closing phenylalanine or tryptophan. A D gene is named only where the DNA matches it firmly. Rows give clone size only sometimes, using once, few, many, or a class for an expanded clone.

>TRBD1|.|TRBJ1-4|TRBV19
TGTGCCAGTAGTATAGAAGACAGGGCGAATGAAAAACTGTTTTTT
CASSIEDRANEKLFF
>.|.|TRBJ1-1|TRBV5-1
TGCGCCAGCAGCGAAACAGGGAACACTGAAGCTTTCTTT
CASSETGNTEAFF
>TRBD2|.|TRBJ2-3|TRBV4-3
TGCGCCAGCAGCCAAGATCGGGTAGCGGGAGGGGATACGCAGTATTTT
CASSQDRVAGGDTQYF
>TRBD1|.|TRBJ1-2|TRBV7-2
TGTGCCAGCAGCCCTCCCCCGGGACAGGGGAACTATGGCTACACCTTC
CASSPPPGQGNYGYTF
>.|.|TRBJ2-7|TRBV15
TGTGTCACCGAGTACTACGAGCAGTACTTC
CVTEYYEQYF
>.|.|TRBJ2-3|TRBV10-3
TGTGCCATCAGCGGCCGAGGGGGGGGAGGACAAGATACGCAGTATTTT
CAISGRGGGGQDTQYF
>.|.|TRBJ1-1|TRBV7-8
TGTGCCAGCAGCTTAGGGACAGAGGCTTTCTTT
CASSLGTEAFF
>TRBD1|.|TRBJ2-7|TRBV2
TGTGCCAGCAGTACCGGGACAGGCTTTACCTACGAGCAGTACTTC
CASSTGTGFTYEQYF
>.|.|TRBJ1-1|TRBV19
TGTGCCAGTAGTATTCGGGGGGCCACTGAAGCTTTCTTT
CASSIRGATEAFF
>TRBD1|.|TRBJ2-5|TRBV5-1
TGCGCCAGCAGCTTGTCAGGGGGAGAGACCCAGTACTTC
CASSLSGGETQYF
>.|.|TRBJ1-1|TRBV11-1
TGTGCCAGCAGCTTAGTGCGGGGCACTGAAGCTTTCTTT
CASSLVRGTEAFF
>TRBD2|once|TRBJ2-3|TRBV30
TGTGCCTGGAGTAATAGCGGGGGGTCCTTGGATACGCAGTATTTT
CAWSNSGGSLDTQYF
>TRBD1|.|TRBJ2-2|TRBV9
TGTGCCAGCAGCGTAGACCTCAGGGGGCCCTACACCGGGGAGCTGTTTTTT
CASSVDLRGPYTGELFF
>.|.|TRBJ1-1|TRBV11-2
TGTGCCAGCGTATTCAGGGGCAATAGGAACACTGAAGCTTTCTTT
CASVFRGNRNTEAFF
>.|.|TRBJ2-7|TRBV3-1/TRBV3-2
TGTGCCAGCAGCCAAGTAGGAGTTGAGTACTCCTACGAGCAGTACTTC
CASSQVGVEYSYEQYF
>TRBD2|.|TRBJ2-1|TRBV19
TGTGCCAGTAGTCCCCGGACTAGCGGTTGGCTCTTCTACAATGAGCAGTTCTTC
CASSPRTSGWLFYNEQFF
>TRBD1|.|TRBJ1-1|TRBV10-3
TGTGCCATCAGCGACAGGGCGACTGAAGCTTTCTTT
CAISDRATEAFF
>.|.|TRBJ2-3|TRBV12-3/TRBV12-4
TGTGCCAGCAGTTTAGAAGGGGGATCTACGCAGTATTTT
CASSLEGGSTQYF
>.|once|TRBJ1-2|TRBV7-8
TGTGCCAGCAGCTTAGGGTCAGTGATCTATGGCTACACCTTC
CASSLGSVIYGYTF
>TRBD1|.|TRBJ1-1|TRBV19
TGTGCCAGTAGTGGGACAGGTCGTAACACTGAAGCTTTCTTT
CASSGTGRNTEAFF
>.|.|TRBJ2-3|TRBV18
TGTGCCAGTACAGACAGGACTAGCACAGATACGCAGTATTTT
CASTDRTSTDTQYF
>TRBD1|.|TRBJ2-4|TRBV20-1
TGCAGTGCTAGTAAGGGGGCTGAGGGAAACATTCAGTACTTC
CSASKGAEGNIQYF